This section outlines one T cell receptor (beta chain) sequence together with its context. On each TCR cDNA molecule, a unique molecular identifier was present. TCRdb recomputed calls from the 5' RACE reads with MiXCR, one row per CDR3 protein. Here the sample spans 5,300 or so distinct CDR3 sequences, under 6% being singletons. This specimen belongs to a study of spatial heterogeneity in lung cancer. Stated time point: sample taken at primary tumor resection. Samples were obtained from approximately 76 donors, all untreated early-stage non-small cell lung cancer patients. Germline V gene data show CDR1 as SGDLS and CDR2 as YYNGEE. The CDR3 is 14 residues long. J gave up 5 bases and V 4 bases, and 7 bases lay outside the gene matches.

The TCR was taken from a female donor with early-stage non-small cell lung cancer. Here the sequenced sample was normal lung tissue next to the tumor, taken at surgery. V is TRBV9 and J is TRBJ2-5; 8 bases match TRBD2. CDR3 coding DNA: TGTGCCAGCAGCCCTCAAGCGGGAGTTGAGACCCAGTACTTC. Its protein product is CASSPQAGVETQYF.